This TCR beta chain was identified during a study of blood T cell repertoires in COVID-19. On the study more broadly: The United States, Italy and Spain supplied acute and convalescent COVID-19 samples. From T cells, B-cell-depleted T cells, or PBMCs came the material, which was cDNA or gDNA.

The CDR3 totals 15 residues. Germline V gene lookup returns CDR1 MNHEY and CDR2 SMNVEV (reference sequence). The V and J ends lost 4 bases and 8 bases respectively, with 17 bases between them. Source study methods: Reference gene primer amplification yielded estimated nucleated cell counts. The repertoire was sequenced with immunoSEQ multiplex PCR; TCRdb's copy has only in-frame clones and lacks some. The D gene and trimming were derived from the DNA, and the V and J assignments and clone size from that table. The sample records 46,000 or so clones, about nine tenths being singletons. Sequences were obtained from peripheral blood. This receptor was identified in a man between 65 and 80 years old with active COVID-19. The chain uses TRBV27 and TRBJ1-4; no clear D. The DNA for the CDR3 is TGTGCCAGCAGTTCCCTGGACGGGATACGAGAAAAACTGTTTTTT. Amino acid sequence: CASSSLDGIREKLFF.